A single T cell receptor (beta chain) is shown here with its context. Under the authors' procedure: Quantification of nucleated cells was approximated via reference gene primer amplification. Libraries were prepared by immunoSEQ multiplex PCR; TCRdb keeps only in-frame clonotypes and omits some of them. That table gives V, J and clone size, and the DNA gave D and trimming. The sample holds about 68,000 clones, about 86% seen once. This entry belongs to a study of blood T cell repertoires in COVID-19. Looking at the study overall: Spain, Italy and the United States supplied samples that represented acute and convalescent COVID-19. The cDNA or gDNA used as material had been derived from T cells, B-cell-depleted T cells, or PBMCs.

The CDR3 contains 16 residues. Trimming cost V 4 bases and J 0 bases, with 11 bases left between them. Germline V gene lookup returns CDR1 SGHNT and CDR2 YYREEE (reference sequence). The clonotype originates from a woman aged 60-75 years with acute or convalescent COVID-19. The chain employs TRBV5-4 and TRBJ2-6, with a weak D call TRBD2 (6 bases). Sequenced sample: peripheral blood. The CDR3 loop is CASSAGPLSGANVLTF. The CDR3 DNA is TGTGCCAGCAGCGCGGGACCGCTCTCTGGGGCCAACGTCCTGACTTTC. Drawing the rest from reference TRBV5-4 and TRBJ2-6, the complete variable domain is ETGVTQSPTHLIKTRGQQVTLRCSSQSGHNTVSWYQQALGQGPQFIFQYYREEENGRGNFPPRFSGLQFPNYSSELNVNALELDDSALYLCASSAGPLSGANVLTFGAGSRLTVL.